This T cell receptor beta chain originates from a study of blood T cell repertoires in COVID-19. Whole-study context: The United States, Italy and Spain supplied acute and convalescent COVID-19 samples. PBMCs, B-cell-depleted T cells, or T cells were the source of the cDNA or gDNA that made up the material.

Produced via immunoSEQ multiplex PCR; TCRdb's table is partial and in-frame only. The table has over 100,000 clones, around 89% seen once. V shed 2 bases and J shed 6 bases, with 11 bases lying between them. This CDR3 comprises 13 residues. Germline V gives CDR1 MNHEY, CDR2 SMNVEV (reference sequence). Sequencing was done on a sample of peripheral blood. This chain uses TRBV27 with TRBJ2-7; no clear D. The receptor was derived from a human donor with acute or convalescent COVID-19. The donor label of this sample is uncertain. DNA for the CDR3: TGTGCCAGCAGTTTAAAACCGTTCAGCGAGCAGTACTTC. It specifies CASSLKPFSEQYF.